This T cell receptor beta chain was captured in a study of response to subunit inactivated influenza vaccine. MiXCR was run by TCRdb on the RT-PCR reads, yielding one entry per CDR3 protein. The table includes more than 700,000 distinct CDR3 sequences, over 20% detected once. CDR3 size: 18 residues. J gave up 0 bases and V 6 bases, and 9 bases lay outside the gene matches. Germline V gives CDR1 SGHKS, CDR2 YYEKEE (reference sequence). This specimen consisted of PBMCs from blood, obtained about 5 days after vaccination. This chain links TRBV5-5 with TRBJ2-2, with TRBD1 identical over 12 bases. The TCR comes from a man aged 50 to 59 who received an inactivated influenza vaccine. The CDR3 coding sequence is TGTGCCAGCACCGGGACAGGGGGCTTCTTTCCGAACACCGGGGAGCTGTTTTTT. Protein: CASTGTGGFFPNTGELFF.